This TCR beta chain was obtained from a study of T cell responses to AZD1222 COVID-19 vaccine (dated by TCRdb to 2020 to 2022). Regarding the study in general: A total of just over 230 trial participants underwent TCR sequencing, of whom 207 received two doses of AZD1222 and 26 received two doses of the MenACWY control vaccine. Trial participants were enrolled into age subgroups of 18-55, 56-69 and 70-plus years, which contained 148, 28 and 57 TCR-sequenced participants, respectively. General findings and caveats noted by the study authors: In the small 56-69-year group, the increase in depth fell short of significance, most likely because of low power. Vaccine-associated CD4 TCRs spanned the whole spike protein, with dominant responses in regions 160-218 and 743-854. Spike-specific TCR breadth and depth rose significantly after two AZD1222 doses compared with day 0 and with MenACWY recipients. Nearly half of unique spike-specific TCRs reportedly recognized epitopes outside regions mutated in the B.1.351 and B.1.1.7 variants. Conclusions about previously exposed vaccinees are limited, since just 6 or 7 AZD1222 recipients were seropositive for SARS-CoV-2 at baseline. Because no samples from the day 14 peak response were available, repertoires could be characterized only after the peak T cell response. Participants were mostly white British and included more females than males, and it was suggested by the authors that clonal diversity may have been underestimated.

This sample's time point label indicates: about 28 days (+/-7) after the second vaccine dose. Because spike-specific TCR depth and breadth did not differ between the two schedules, AZD1222 recipients who got a second dose at roughly 4 weeks were pooled with those who got a second dose at roughly 12 weeks. Samples from vaccinated people were obtained from the UK trials COV001 and COV002, which included a single-blind randomized controlled phase 2/3 trial of AZD1222 (ChAdOx1 nCoV-19) in healthy adults. Trial participant PBMC samples were collected at day 0 and day 28 after the second dose for TCRbeta chain sequencing. The CDR3 regions of human TCRbeta chains were analyzed by immunosequencing. In the original analysis: TCRs in the repertoires were matched against a reference library of SARS-CoV-2-specific TCRs that had been generated with the MIRA antigen-specificity platform. Breadth was defined as the fraction of unique TCRs that were SARS-CoV-2-associated. Depth was defined as the fraction of total T cells that were SARS-CoV-2-associated. Using the MIRA data, every spike-specific TCR was mapped to the spike region that the TCR reacted to and assigned to either a CD4 or a CD8 class. Log10-transformed breadth and depth values were compared by one-way ANOVA with Sidak's multiple comparisons tests. Here the immuneACCESS table is served through TCRdb, limited to in-frame sequences with V and J called. Missing clones are a known gap in these copies; in checked studies unresolved V genes cover under half, and the rest lacks a known reason. V and J calls and clone size are as listed in that table; D and trimming were resolved from the DNA. Counted in this sample were approximately 270,000 clones; almost 95% of them appeared once. The ten largest clones take up 0.5% to 0.7% of the sample.

The CDR3 spans 17 residues, from the cysteine through the phenylalanine. The only DNA kept is the CDR3, 51 bases in frame from the first base. From the germline V gene, CDR1 is SGHTA and CDR2 is FQGNSA. From V the trimming removes 0 bases and from J it removes 2 bases, while the gene matches leave 1 base of the junction unaccounted for. Notes on this clone: It lacks a known antigen. Within one base of it there is no much larger clone, and no base qualities were kept.

The sequence came from an adult who received the AZD1222 COVID-19 vaccine. The chain was built from TRBV7-2 and TRBJ2-1, and 13 junctional nucleotides match TRBD2. The source material was peripheral blood, sampled 28 days after the second AZD1222 dose. The DNA sequence is as follows: TGTGCCAGCAGCTTAGCCGGGACTAGCGGGGCCTACAATGAGCAGTTCTTC. The translation is CASSLAGTSGAYNEQFF.